The present T cell receptor (beta chain) was sequenced within a study of beta chain features in type 1 diabetes. The investigators reverse transcribed all of the isolated RNA, so they sequenced expressed TCRB transcripts. Method: immunoSEQ multiplex PCR; TCRdb's copy keeps in-frame clones and lacks some. The sample has 140,000 to 150,000 clones, 8.5% to 12% seen once. Study-level points and caveats: Whatever favoring of shorter templates PCR might show would apply equally to patients and controls.

In its sample, this clone was seen a few times. Antigen unknown. Donors underwent one heparinised blood draw, 95 to 150 mL on average. The material sequenced was naive CD4+ T cells from blood. This receptor was obtained from a young man in good health.

The CDR3: CASSEGVNEKLFF. The DNA of the CDR3 is TGTGCCAGCAGCGAGGGGGTTAATGAAAAACTGTTTTTT. The V call is TRBV9, the J call TRBJ1-4; D perhaps matches TRBD1 (6 bases). The CDR3 totals 13 residues. With 3 bases removed from V and 4 bases from J, the gap between germline ends came to 7 bases. Germline lookup yields CDR1 SGDLS and CDR2 YYNGEE.